This TCR beta chain was retrieved from a study of blood T cell repertoires in COVID-19. The wider study: Collection of acute and convalescent COVID-19 samples took place in the United States, Italy and Spain.

While infection was still active, Seattle patients were enrolled and then followed longitudinally. As originally analysed: Reference gene primer amplification gave estimated nucleated cell counts. TCRdb keeps only in-frame clones here, not all; method: immunoSEQ multiplex PCR. V and J calls and clone size are given by that table; D and trimming were obtained from the DNA. The sample carries about 300,000 clones, just under 90% recorded once. Germline CDR1 reads KGHSH; CDR2 reads LQKENI. The CDR3 has 14 residues. V shed 5 bases and J 1 base; nucleotides not matched to a gene: 3. Points on this clone: Other nucleotide sequences in the sample specify the same CDR3.

This chain links TRBV18 with TRBJ1-1; 8 nucleotides align to TRBD1. The sequenced material came from peripheral blood. This TCR derives from a woman younger than 45 with COVID-19, enrolled during active disease. CDR3: CASSRTGTNTEAFF. Written as DNA, the CDR3 is TGTGCCAGCTCAAGGACAGGGACGAACACTGAAGCTTTCTTT.